This TCR beta chain originates from a study of graft-versus-host responses after intestinal transplantation. At the level of the study: Induction using anti-thymocyte globulin, followed by tacrolimus and steroids for roughly 3 years, was given to all recipients. The study, taken as a whole, reports: Where graft-donor T cell macrochimerism was present, patients had high graft-versus-host to host-versus-graft clonal ratios in allografts.

Trimming took 1 base from V and 6 from J; bases not matched to a gene: 5. Germline CDR1 is MGHRA and CDR2 is YSYEKL. This CDR3 is built from 14 residues. As for this clone: The target antigen is unknown.

This table comes from immunoSEQ multiplex PCR, and its TCRdb copy is limited to in-frame clones, with some not included. This sample carries about 64,000 clones, about nine tenths of them seen once, and the ten largest clones take around 7.1%. The chain carries TRBV4-1 and TRBJ2-7; 8 bases are shared with TRBD1. The sample consisted of bone marrow, taken less than 750 days after intestinal transplantation. The clonotype comes from a human patient who received an intestinal transplant, so some T cells may come from the graft donor. The CDR3 region is CASSQGGRGREQYF. In DNA form, the CDR3 reads TGCGCCAGCAGCCAAGGAGGCAGGGGGCGCGAGCAGTACTTC.